The sequence of this T cell receptor beta chain was determined in a study of shared clonotypes between healthy human individuals. Produced via immunoSEQ multiplex PCR; TCRdb's table is partial and in-frame only. The profile shows around 2,000,000 clones, 95% of them singletons. Turning to this clone: Its antigen is still unknown.

Germline lookup yields CDR1 LNHNV and CDR2 YYDKDF (reference sequence). V lost 5 bases to trimming and J lost 5 bases, with 21 bases between them. The CDR3 is made up of 16 amino acids. Study observations and caveats: Sampling covered nothing but blood. Tissue TCR repertoires likely differ from those found in blood. Generally, naive subsets came out with larger estimated richness than memory subsets. Shared clonotypes: 4.5% to 5% naive CD4, about 4% naive CD8, roughly 2.4% memory CD4, approximately 0.4% memory CD8. An expected dependence of interdonor clonotype sharing on sequencing depth was noted.

This chain joins TRBV15 and TRBJ2-5; D is tentatively TRBD1 or TRBD2 (5 bases each). The sequence derives from a man aged 18 to 35 in good health. The sequenced sample consisted of naive CD4+ T cells sorted from blood. Subset here: CD45RA+ positively selected. CDR3 sequence (DNA): TGTGCCACCAGCTTCCCAGGGAAGGGGACCCAGGAGACCCAGTACTTC. Residues: CATSFPGKGTQETQYF.